This note documents a single T cell receptor beta chain sequence. Its antigen is undetermined. This sample was included in a study of blood T cell dynamics during melanoma immunotherapy. Study-level background: Standard first-line treatment here was pembrolizumab or nivolumab plus ipilimumab in metastatic melanoma. Study-wide results and caveats: The study could not tell melanoma-specific clones from general immune activation.

TCRdb keeps only in-frame clones here, not all; method: immunoSEQ multiplex PCR. The sample lists about 4,800 clones; around 84% were seen once. The CDR3 is made up of 15 amino acids. Losses at the gene ends were 5 bases for V and 2 bases for J; bases not matched to a gene: 6. CDR1 is SGHNT and CDR2 is YENEEA in the germline V gene. The time point here: pre-treatment baseline. Apart from two fast progressors, RECIST 1.1 response was judged 12 weeks post-infusion. The source was blood, collected from a patient treated with checkpoint blockade. The sequence came from a human donor with melanoma. The chain is built from TRBV11-3 and TRBJ2-3; 8 nucleotides align to TRBD2. The CDR3 here is CASSISGVFTDTQYF. In nucleotides, the CDR3 is TGTGCCAGCAGCATTAGCGGGGTGTTCACAGATACGCAGTATTTT.